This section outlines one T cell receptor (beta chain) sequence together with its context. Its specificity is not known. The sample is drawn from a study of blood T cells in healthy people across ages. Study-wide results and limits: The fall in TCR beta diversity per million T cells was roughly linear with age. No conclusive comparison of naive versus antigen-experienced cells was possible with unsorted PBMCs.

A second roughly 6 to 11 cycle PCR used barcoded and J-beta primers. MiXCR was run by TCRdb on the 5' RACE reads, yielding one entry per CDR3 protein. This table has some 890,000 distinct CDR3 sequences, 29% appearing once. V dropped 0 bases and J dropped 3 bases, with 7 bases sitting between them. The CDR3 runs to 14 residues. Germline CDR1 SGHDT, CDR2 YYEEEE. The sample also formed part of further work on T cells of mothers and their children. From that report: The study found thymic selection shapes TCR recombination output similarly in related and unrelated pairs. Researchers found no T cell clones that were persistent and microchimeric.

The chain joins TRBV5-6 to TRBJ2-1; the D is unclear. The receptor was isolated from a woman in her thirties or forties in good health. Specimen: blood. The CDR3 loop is CASSLAANYNEQFF. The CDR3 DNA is TGTGCCAGCAGCTTGGCAGCTAACTACAATGAGCAGTTCTTC.